Shown below are 20 T cell receptor beta chains from a single sample sequenced in a study of OX40 agonist ivuxolimab in advanced cancers. Sequenced by immunoSEQ multiplex PCR; TCRdb stores in-frame clones only, minus some. This table has about 27,000 clones, approximately 79% appearing once. The specimen was CD4+ or CD8+ T cells sorted from blood, collected in a trial of the OX40 agonist ivuxolimab. These receptors were obtained from an adult with an advanced solid tumor such as melanoma, head and neck, liver or kidney cancer.

The chain recombines TRBV2 with TRBJ2-7; D uncertain. V lost 1 base and J lost 5, with 9 bases in between. The CDR3 totals 13 residues. Germline values: CDR1 SNHLY, CDR2 FYNNEI. CDR3 nucleotides: TGTGCCAGCAGTGAAGACCCCCCCCACGAGCAGTACTTC. Translation gives CASSEDPPHEQYF.

The chain recombines TRBV10-3 with TRBJ1-4; D may be TRBD1 (5 bases). Germline CDR1 and CDR2: ENHRY and SYGVKD. There are 15 residues in the CDR3. Trimming removed 0 bases at V and 8 bases at J, with 13 bases between. The CDR3 loop is CAISESARAGEKLFF. The DNA for the CDR3 is TGTGCCATCAGTGAGTCGGCCAGGGCTGGAGAAAAACTGTTTTTT.

CDR3 DNA sequence: TGCGCCAGCAGCCCGGGACCGGCGGTAACCTACGAGCAGTACTTC. Its protein is CASSPGPAVTYEQYF. J is TRBJ2-7 and V is TRBV5-1; D possibly matches TRBD1 or TRBD2 (5 bases each). CDR3 length: 15 amino acids. The germline V gene has CDR1 SGHRS and CDR2 YFSETQ. V was pared by 4 bases and J by 2 bases, with 16 bases between.

CDR3 amino acids: CASSYFGQGDTEAFF. For the CDR3, the DNA is TGTGCCAGCAGTTACTTCGGACAGGGGGACACTGAAGCTTTCTTT. V gene TRBV6-6 combines with J gene TRBJ1-1; 10 bases line up with TRBD1. The germline CDR1 and CDR2 sequences are MNHNY and SVGAGI (reference sequence). Losses at the gene ends were 1 base for V and 3 bases for J; bases not matched to a gene: 2. This CDR3 has 15 residues.

The chain couples TRBV9 to TRBJ2-1, with 7 bases identical to TRBD2. The V and J ends lost 1 base and 0 bases, in that order; junction bases with no gene match: 4. Germline V lookup: CDR1 SGDLS, CDR2 YYNGEE. CDR3 length: 16 residues. CDR3 nucleotide sequence: TGTGCCAGCAGCGTAATCGCGGGAGCCTCCTACAATGAGCAGTTCTTC. Its protein product is CASSVIAGASYNEQFF.

This chain connects TRBV5-4 to TRBJ1-2, with 9 bases lining up with TRBD1. Germline trimming cut 1 base from V and 6 bases from J; bases unmatched to any gene: 7. CDR1 is SGHNT, CDR2 YYREEE, per germline (reference sequence). The CDR3 is 15 amino acids. The CDR3 DNA follows: TGTGCCAGCAGCTTGCTTCCCCGGACAGGGGATGGCTACACCTTC. It codes for CASSLLPRTGDGYTF.

The gene calls are TRBV14 and TRBJ2-7; the match to TRBD1 covers 9 bases. Germline loops: CDR1 SGHDN, CDR2 FVKESK. This CDR3 contains 15 residues. Trimming removed 6 bases from V and 5 bases from J; junction bases left unmatched: 11. CDR3 coding DNA: TGTGCCAGCAGACCATCCGGGACAGGGTCCAACGAGCAGTACTTC. Protein product: CASRPSGTGSNEQYF.

Regarding this clone: Sequence at one end of the junction differs from germline and may be a read error. This chain links TRBV7-7 with TRBJ2-7; D gene ambiguous. Germline loops: CDR1 SSHAT, CDR2 FNYEAQ (reference sequence). This CDR3 contains 13 residues. The CDR3 loop is CASSLELHYEQYF. DNA of the CDR3: TGTGCTAGCAGCTTAGAACTTCACTACGAGCAGTACTTC.

This chain connects TRBV7-9 to TRBJ2-5; D possibly matches TRBD1 or TRBD2 (5 bases each). The CDR3 is 12 amino acids. Trimming removed 8 bases at V and 4 bases at J, with 11 bases between. Germline values: CDR1 SEHNR, CDR2 FQNEAQ (reference sequence). CDR3 loop: CASCSGTETQYF. The CDR3 nucleotides are TGTGCCAGCTGTTCCGGGACAGAGACCCAGTACTTC.

The chain is built from TRBV7-9 and TRBJ2-1; 11 bases are a match to TRBD2. In germline, CDR1 is SEHNR, CDR2 FQNEAQ (reference sequence). CDR3 length: 19 amino acids. Unmatched junction bases numbered 18, after V lost 3 bases and J lost 8 bases. The CDR3 sequence is CASSLSIAGGPNGWDEQFF. CDR3 DNA sequence: TGTGCCAGCAGCTTGAGCATAGCGGGAGGGCCAAACGGTTGGGATGAGCAGTTCTTC.

This chain joins TRBV2 and TRBJ2-7; D is unclear. CDR1 is SNHLY and CDR2 is FYNNEI in the germline V gene. V lost 8 bases to trimming and J lost 3 bases, with 11 bases between them. The CDR3 sequence is 12 residues long. CDR3 DNA sequence: TGTGCCAGCTCCCGACAACTCTACGAGCAGTACTTC. It codes for CASSRQLYEQYF.

The rearrangement links TRBV2 to TRBJ1-3; D gene uncertain. The ends were cut back, 3 bases at V and 0 bases at J, with 12 bases in the middle. Germline loops: CDR1 SNHLY, CDR2 FYNNEI. This CDR3 is 16 amino acids long. CDR3 in amino acids: CASSESVRTSGNTIYF. The CDR3 DNA is TGTGCCAGCAGTGAGAGTGTCAGAACCTCTGGAAACACCATATATTTT.

A remark on this clone: The junction departs from germline at one end; a sequencing error may be responsible. The chain couples TRBV7-7 to TRBJ2-2; 8 nucleotides align to TRBD2. Germline assignment: CDR1 SSHAT and CDR2 FNYEAQ (reference sequence). The CDR3 length is 16 residues. Written as DNA, the CDR3 is TGTGCTAGCAGCCTGAGAACCGGGAGGGGCACCGGGGAGCTGTTTTTT. Encoded protein: CASSLRTGRGTGELFF.

The chain links TRBV11-2 to TRBJ2-5; the match to TRBD2 covers 7 bases. The CDR3 sequence is 15 residues long. Germline CDR1 SGHAT, CDR2 FQNNGV. Losses at the gene ends were 0 bases for V and 4 bases for J; bases not matched to a gene: 5. The CDR3 here is CASSLEGTGGETQYF. The DNA of the CDR3 is TGTGCCAGCAGCTTAGAGGGGACGGGGGGAGAGACCCAGTACTTC.

This chain uses TRBV7-9 with TRBJ2-2, with a weak D call TRBD2 (6 bases). Trimming took 5 bases from V and 2 from J, leaving 12 bases between them. From germline, CDR1 is SEHNR and CDR2 FQNEAQ (reference sequence). CDR3 size: 15 residues. CDR3 sequence reads: CASSLTGSNTGELFF. CDR3 DNA sequence: TGTGCCAGCAGCCTGACCGGGAGTAACACCGGGGAGCTGTTTTTT.

The chain couples TRBV5-1 to TRBJ2-1, with 11 bases matching TRBD2. The CDR3 totals 15 residues. The germline V gene encodes CDR1 SGHRS and CDR2 YFSETQ. The trim removed 3 bases at V and 3 bases at J, leaving 2 bases unmatched. CDR3 region: CASSSGTSGYNEQFF. The CDR3 nucleotides are TGCGCCAGCAGCTCCGGGACTAGCGGCTACAATGAGCAGTTCTTC.

V usage is TRBV5-1 and J usage is TRBJ2-3, with 7 positions matching TRBD2. The length of the CDR3 is 18 residues. With V trimmed by 0 bases and J by 7 bases, 17 bases remained unmatched. Per germline, CDR1 SGHRS and CDR2 YFSETQ. The CDR3 region is CASSLAVTSPGWRNTQYF. For the CDR3, the DNA is TGCGCCAGCAGCTTGGCTGTGACTAGCCCTGGGTGGAGGAATACGCAGTATTTT. Filled out from reference TRBV5-1 and TRBJ2-3, the complete variable domain reads KAGVTQTPRYLIKTRGQQVTLSCSPISGHRSVSWYQQTPGQGLQFLFEYFSETQRNKGNFPGRFSGRQFSNSRSEMNVSTLELGDSALYLCASSLAVTSPGWRNTQYFGPGTRLTVL.

The chain couples TRBV21-1 to TRBJ2-5; TRBD1 is the table's D call, not checked against the DNA. TRBV21-1 is assigned pseudogene status. This CDR3 contains 14 residues. CDR3 sequence (DNA): TGTGCCAGCAGCAGAACGACAGGGCTTAAGACCCAGTACTTC. This encodes CASSRTTGLKTQYF.

V and J are TRBV7-9 and TRBJ2-7; TRBD2 might be the D (6 bases). The CDR3 loop spans 13 amino acids. V was shortened by 3 bases and J by 3 bases, with 9 bases between the two germline ends. CDR1 SEHNR and CDR2 FQNEAQ come from the germline V gene (reference sequence). The CDR3 here is CASSFIGGYEQYF. The CDR3 DNA is TGTGCCAGCAGCTTTATCGGGGGCTACGAGCAGTACTTC.

The genes are TRBV19 and TRBJ2-1; D remains ambiguous. CDR3 length equals 13 residues. Trimming cost V 1 base and J 5 bases, with 6 bases left between them. Per germline, CDR1 LNHDA and CDR2 SQIVND (reference sequence). The CDR3 here is CASSIGVHNEQFF. CDR3 nucleotide sequence: TGTGCCAGTAGTATAGGTGTTCACAATGAGCAGTTCTTC.